The clone carrying this T cell receptor beta chain was recorded a few times. Its antigen remains unknown. The sample comes from a study of T cells in Graves' hyperthyroidism and ophthalmopathy. The study's findings and limits: Stable hyperthyroidism was told apart from ophthalmopathy by a model built on 13 V-J features. For ophthalmopathy, model prediction preceded onset by a median about six months. Researchers found most expanded thyroid clonotypes above 0.001 in blood as well.

RNA transcripts gave rise to amplified TCR beta CDR3 regions. RT-PCR in the first round (using the HTBI primer set) targeted the TCR CDR3. One entry per CDR3 protein, called by TCRdb with MiXCR from the multiplex PCR reads. The table lists about 290,000 distinct CDR3 sequences, 10% to 15% of them singletons. Trimming removed 0 bases from V and 7 bases from J, with 9 bases in between. Germline V gene sequence: CDR1 SQVTM, CDR2 ANQGSEA. There are 13 residues in the CDR3. Clinical symptoms, serum thyroxine, TRAb, thyroid ultrasound and orbital computed tomography established diagnosis. This TCR was sampled from a woman aged 25 to 39 with Graves' hyperthyroidism that later progressed to Graves' ophthalmopathy. Sequences were obtained from blood. The V and J genes are TRBV29-1 and TRBJ2-2, with D unclear. The CDR3 nucleotides read TGCAGCGTTGAAGAGGTTGCGATCGGGGAGCTGTTTTTT. Its translation is CSVEEVAIGELFF.